One sample yielded the 17 T cell receptor beta chains listed below, sequenced in a study of pediatric ulcerative colitis. During colonoscopy, one to two rectal pinch biopsies were collected. Assay used: immunoSEQ multiplex PCR; TCRdb lists only in-frame clones, some missing. The repertoire holds some 15,000 clones, roughly four fifths seen once, with approximately 4.8% in the top ten. The sequencing sample was made of gut tissue. These receptors came from a boy younger than 18 who was a control in a study of pediatric ulcerative colitis.

In regard to this clone: This sample includes further DNA sequences coding for the same CDR3. The chain joins TRBV18 to TRBJ2-5, with unresolved D. The CDR3 covers 14 residues. Looked up from germline, CDR1 is KGHSH and CDR2 is LQKENI. Trimming left V 0 bases short and J 2 bases short, with 7 bases between. CDR3 DNA sequence: TGTGCCAGCTCACCACCGTCCAGTCAAGAGACCCAGTACTTC. It codes for CASSPPSSQETQYF.

The rearrangement links TRBV19 to TRBJ2-1, with TRBD2 matching 7 bases. Trimming removed 3 bases from V and 9 bases from J; junction bases left unmatched: 11. Germline CDR1 and CDR2: LNHDA and SQIVND (reference sequence). The CDR3 contains 15 residues. CDR3 sequence: CASSILAGASSEQFF. The CDR3 DNA reads as TGTGCCAGTAGTATTCTGGCGGGAGCGAGTAGTGAGCAGTTCTTC.

This chain links TRBV27 with TRBJ2-2; TRBD1 is a possible D gene (6 bases). Trimming stripped 5 bases from V and 3 bases from J, with 19 bases between. The CDR3 totals 17 residues. The germline gives CDR1 MNHEY, CDR2 SMNVEV (reference sequence). In DNA form, the CDR3 reads TGTGCCAGCAGTGCCCTAGGGGGAGTTTGGGACACCGGGGAGCTGTTTTTT. Residues: CASSALGGVWDTGELFF.

CDR3 sequence reads: CASSLGRSGGNSSYEQYV. CDR3 in DNA: TGTGCTAGCAGCTTAGGTAGGAGCGGGGGGAACAGCTCCTACGAGCAGTACGTC. This rearrangement joins TRBV7-7 to TRBJ2-7; 9 bases line up with TRBD2. The germline gives CDR1 SSHAT, CDR2 FNYEAQ (reference sequence). The CDR3 runs to 18 residues.

The CDR3 here is CASIGTSGSLRTDTQYF. The CDR3 bases are TGTGCCAGCATCGGGACTAGCGGGAGTCTACGCACAGATACGCAGTATTTT. The J gene is TRBJ2-3, the V gene TRBV2; 14 bases align to TRBD2. The CDR3 has 17 amino acids. Germline lookup yields CDR1 SNHLY and CDR2 FYNNEI. With 7 bases clipped from V and 1 base from J, the junction kept 7 bases outside the gene matches.

The chain is built from TRBV2 and TRBJ2-7; TRBD1 matches at 8 bases. In germline, CDR1 is SNHLY, CDR2 FYNNEI. V shed 2 bases and J 0 bases; nucleotides not matched to a gene: 6. The CDR3 sequence is 16 residues long. The CDR3 protein is CASSELAGGLSYEQYF. In nucleotides, the CDR3 is TGTGCCAGCAGTGAATTGGCAGGGGGCCTCTCCTACGAGCAGTACTTC.

V gene TRBV19 combines with J gene TRBJ1-2, with TRBD1 matching over 7 bases. There are 14 residues in the CDR3. Germline CDR1 and CDR2: LNHDA and SQIVND (reference sequence). The V and J ends lost 1 base and 7 bases, in that order; junction bases with no gene match: 6. The CDR3 nucleotides read TGTGCCAGTAGTATAGTTAGGACAGGCTCTGGCTACACCTTC. Protein sequence: CASSIVRTGSGYTF. Drawing the rest from reference TRBV19 and TRBJ1-2, the complete variable domain is DGGITQSPKYLFRKEGQNVTLSCEQNLNHDAMYWYRQDPGQGLRLIYYSQIVNDFQKGDIAEGYSVSREKKESFPLTVTSAQKNPTAFYLCASSIVRTGSGYTFGSGTRLTVV.

This clone was detected once. This rearrangement joins TRBV15 to TRBJ1-2; 8 nucleotides line up with TRBD1. CDR3 length: 14 amino acids. The trim removed 1 base at V and 2 bases at J, leaving 0 bases unmatched. From germline, CDR1 is LNHNV and CDR2 YYDKDF (reference sequence). For the CDR3, the DNA is TGTGCCACCAGCAGAGGGACAGGGAACTATGGCTACACCTTC. Translated: CATSRGTGNYGYTF.

The V and J genes are TRBV9 and TRBJ2-5; 7 bases map to TRBD1. The CDR3 contains 15 residues. Germline V CDR1 and CDR2: SGDLS, YYNGEE. Trimming removed 4 bases from V and 4 bases from J; junction bases left unmatched: 10. The CDR3 here is CASSPRTGSPETQYF. The CDR3 DNA sequence: TGTGCCAGCAGCCCCCGGACAGGTAGCCCAGAGACCCAGTACTTC.

This rearrangement joins TRBV29-1 to TRBJ1-2; 7 positions match TRBD1. V trimming: 0 bases; J trimming: 8 bases; junction bases outside the gene matches: 9. This CDR3 has 14 amino acids. Germline V gene lookup returns CDR1 SQVTM and CDR2 ANQGSEA. In DNA form, the CDR3 reads TGCAGCGTTGAAGAAGACAGGGCCAGGTACGGCTACACCTTC. It yields the protein CSVEEDRARYGYTF.

The V call is TRBV14, the J call TRBJ2-2, with 7 bases identical to TRBD2. This CDR3 is 13 amino acids long. V gave up 7 bases and J gave up 5 bases; unmatched junction bases: 4. Per the germline V gene, CDR1 is SGHDN and CDR2 is FVKESK. In DNA, the CDR3 is TGTGCCAGCACCCTGGGACTAACCGGGGAGCTGTTTTTT. It encodes CASTLGLTGELFF.

The chain uses TRBV5-1 and TRBJ1-4; 7 nucleotides line up with TRBD1. Unmatched junction bases numbered 9, after V lost 3 bases and J lost 4 bases. The CDR3 has 16 residues. Germline V CDR1 and CDR2: SGHRS, YFSETQ. The CDR3 DNA reads as TGCGCCAGCAGCTGGGGACAGCACTCCTATAATGAAAAACTGTTTTTT. It codes for CASSWGQHSYNEKLFF.

J is TRBJ2-3 and V is TRBV5-1; tentative D call: TRBD2 (6 bases). Trimming pared 4 bases from V and 0 bases from J, leaving 15 bases between. The CDR3 sequence is 16 residues long. The V gene's germline CDR1 is SGHRS and CDR2 YFSETQ. CDR3 sequence reads: CASSKLAHTSTDTQYF. The DNA for the CDR3 is TGCGCCAGCAGCAAACTAGCCCATACCAGCACAGATACGCAGTATTTT. The variable domain in full, with the rest retrieved from reference TRBV5-1 and TRBJ2-3, is KAGVTQTPRYLIKTRGQQVTLSCSPISGHRSVSWYQQTPGQGLQFLFEYFSETQRNKGNFPGRFSGRQFSNSRSEMNVSTLELGDSALYLCASSKLAHTSTDTQYFGPGTRLTVL.

The chain joins TRBV11-3 to TRBJ2-1; the D is unclear. The V end lost 2 bases, the J end lost 4 bases, and 12 bases lay between the germline ends. The CDR3 runs to 15 residues. The germline gives CDR1 SGHNT, CDR2 YENEEA. CDR3 in DNA: TGTGCCAGCAGCTTAAAGCTAGTGGATTACAATGAGCAGTTCTTC. Its protein product is CASSLKLVDYNEQFF.

This clone appeared once. This chain links TRBV5-1 with TRBJ2-1, with TRBD2 matching over 11 bases. Looked up from germline, CDR1 is SGHRS and CDR2 is YFSETQ. This CDR3 is built from 15 residues. Trimming at V came to 4 bases and at J to 6 bases, leaving 6 bases not matched to a gene. CDR3 DNA sequence: TGCGCCAGCAGCCTAGGGACTAGCGGCGTCAATGAGCAGTTCTTC. Amino acid sequence: CASSLGTSGVNEQFF.

V is TRBV7-9 and J is TRBJ2-5; 9 nucleotides agree with TRBD1. The CDR3 contains 15 residues. Germline assignment: CDR1 SEHNR and CDR2 FQNEAQ (reference sequence). With V trimmed by 5 bases and J by 2 bases, 6 bases remained unmatched. CDR3 coding DNA: TGTGCCAGCAGCGGTGGACAGGGGACACAAGAGACCCAGTACTTC. This encodes CASSGGQGTQETQYF.

This clone showed up just once. The chain recombines TRBV29-1 with TRBJ1-1, with D possibly matching TRBD1 (6 bases). Germline V gives CDR1 SQVTM, CDR2 ANQGSEA. V dropped 1 base and J dropped 6 bases, with 15 bases sitting between them. This CDR3 has 14 amino acids. The CDR3 DNA sequence: TGCAGCGTTGAAGGACGGAGGGGGAGCCCTGAAGCTTTCTTT. It encodes CSVEGRRGSPEAFF.